One T cell receptor beta chain is described in this entry. The method was immunoSEQ multiplex PCR; TCRdb's version includes in-frame clones alone and lacks a portion of them. This sample carries fewer than 75,000 clones, about nine tenths of them seen once, and the ten largest clones take about a tenth. Between the trimmed V and J ends, which lost 1 base and 1 base, there was a span of 7 bases. This CDR3 has 14 amino acids. Per the germline V gene, CDR1 is LNHDA and CDR2 is SQIVND (reference sequence). This entry belongs to a study of blood T cell repertoires in COVID-19. Background on the study: Material from acute and convalescent COVID-19 was sourced from the United States, Italy and Spain. The cDNA or gDNA used as material had been derived from T cells, B-cell-depleted T cells, or PBMCs.

The genes are TRBV19 and TRBJ1-1; D is unresolved. The sequencing sample was made of peripheral blood. The source of this sequence is a human donor in a cohort sampled during active COVID-19. The CDR3 reads CASSIVAGNTEAFF. CDR3 coding DNA: TGTGCCAGTAGTATAGTAGCGGGGAACACTGAAGCTTTCTTT.